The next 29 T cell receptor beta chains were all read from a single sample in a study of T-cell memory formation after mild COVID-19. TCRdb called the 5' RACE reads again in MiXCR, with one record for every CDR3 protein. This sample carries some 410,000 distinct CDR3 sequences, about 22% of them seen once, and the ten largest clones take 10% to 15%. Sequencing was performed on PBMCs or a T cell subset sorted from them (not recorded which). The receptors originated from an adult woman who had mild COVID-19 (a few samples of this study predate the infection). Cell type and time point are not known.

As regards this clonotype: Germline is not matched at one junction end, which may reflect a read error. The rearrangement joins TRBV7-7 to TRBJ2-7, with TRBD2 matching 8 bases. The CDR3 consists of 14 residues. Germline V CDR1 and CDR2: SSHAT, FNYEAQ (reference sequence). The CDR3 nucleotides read TGTGCTAGCAGCTTAGCGGGACTAGACTCCGAGCAGTACTTC. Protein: CASSLAGLDSEQYF. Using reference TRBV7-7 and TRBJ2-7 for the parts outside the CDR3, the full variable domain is GAGVSQSPRYKVTKRGQDVTLRCDPISSHATLYWYQQALGQGPEFLTYFNYEAQPDKSGLPSDRFSAERPEGSISTLTIQRTEQRDSAMYRCASSLAGLDSEQYFGPGTRLTVT.

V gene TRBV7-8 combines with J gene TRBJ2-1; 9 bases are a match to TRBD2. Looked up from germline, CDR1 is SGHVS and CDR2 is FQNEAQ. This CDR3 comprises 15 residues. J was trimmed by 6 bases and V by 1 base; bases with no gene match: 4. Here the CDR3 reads CASSLEAGLANEQFF. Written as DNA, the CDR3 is TGTGCCAGCAGCTTAGAGGCGGGACTAGCCAATGAGCAGTTCTTC.

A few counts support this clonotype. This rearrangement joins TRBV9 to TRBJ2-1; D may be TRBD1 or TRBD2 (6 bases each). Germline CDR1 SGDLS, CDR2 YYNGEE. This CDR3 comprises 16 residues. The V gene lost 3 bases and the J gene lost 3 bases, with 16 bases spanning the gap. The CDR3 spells CASSARGAYGYNEQFF. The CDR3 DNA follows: TGTGCCAGCAGCGCTAGGGGGGCCTATGGCTACAATGAGCAGTTCTTC.

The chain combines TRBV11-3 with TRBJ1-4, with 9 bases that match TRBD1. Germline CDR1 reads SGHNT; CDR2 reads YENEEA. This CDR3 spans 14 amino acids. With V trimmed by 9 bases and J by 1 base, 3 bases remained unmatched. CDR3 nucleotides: TGTGCCAGTAGGGACAGGGAAACTAATGAAAAACTGTTTTTT. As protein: CASRDRETNEKLFF.

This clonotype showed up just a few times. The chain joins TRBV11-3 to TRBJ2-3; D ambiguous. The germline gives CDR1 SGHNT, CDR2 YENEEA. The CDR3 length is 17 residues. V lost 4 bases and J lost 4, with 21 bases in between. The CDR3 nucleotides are TGTGCCAGCAGCTACTCTCATGGGCCCTCTGGACCAGATACGCAGTATTTT. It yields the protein CASSYSHGPSGPDTQYF. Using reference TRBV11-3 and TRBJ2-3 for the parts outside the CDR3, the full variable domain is EAGVVQSPRYKIIEKKQPVAFWCNPISGHNTLYWYLQNLGQGPELLIRYENEEAVDDSQLPKDRFSAERLKGVDSTLKIQPAELGDSAVYLCASSYSHGPSGPDTQYFGPGTRLTVL.

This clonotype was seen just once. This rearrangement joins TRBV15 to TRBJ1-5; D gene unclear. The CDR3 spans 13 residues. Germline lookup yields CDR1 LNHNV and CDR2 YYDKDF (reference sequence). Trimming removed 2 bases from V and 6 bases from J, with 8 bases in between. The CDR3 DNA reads TGTGCCACCAGCAGAAAGGGCGTTCAGCCCCAGCATTTT. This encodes CATSRKGVQPQHF.

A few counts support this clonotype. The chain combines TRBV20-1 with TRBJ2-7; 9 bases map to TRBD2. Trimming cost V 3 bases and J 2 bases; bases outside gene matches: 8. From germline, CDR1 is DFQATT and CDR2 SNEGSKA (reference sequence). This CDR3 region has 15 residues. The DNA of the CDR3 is TGCAGTGCTAGTTTAGGTAGCGGGGGAACCTACGAGCAGTACTTC. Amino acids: CSASLGSGGTYEQYF.

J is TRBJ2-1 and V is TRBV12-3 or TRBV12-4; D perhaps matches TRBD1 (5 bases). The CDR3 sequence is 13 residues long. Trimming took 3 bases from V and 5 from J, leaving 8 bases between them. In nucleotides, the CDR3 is TGTGCCAGCAGTTTTGAGACAGACAATGAGCAGTTCTTC. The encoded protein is CASSFETDNEQFF.

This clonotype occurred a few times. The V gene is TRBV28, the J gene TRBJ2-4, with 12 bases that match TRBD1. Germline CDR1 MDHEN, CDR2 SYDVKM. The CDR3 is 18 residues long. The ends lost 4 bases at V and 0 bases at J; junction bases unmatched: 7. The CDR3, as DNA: TGTGCCAGCAGTTCCCGGGACAGGGGGCGTTCAGCCAAAAACATTCAGTACTTC. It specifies CASSSRDRGRSAKNIQYF.

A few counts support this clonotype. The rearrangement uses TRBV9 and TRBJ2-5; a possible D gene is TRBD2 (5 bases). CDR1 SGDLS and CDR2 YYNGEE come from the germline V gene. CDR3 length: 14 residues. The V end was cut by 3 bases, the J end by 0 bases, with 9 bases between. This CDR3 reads CASSAGINQETQYF. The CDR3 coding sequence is TGTGCCAGCAGCGCCGGGATTAACCAAGAGACCCAGTACTTC.

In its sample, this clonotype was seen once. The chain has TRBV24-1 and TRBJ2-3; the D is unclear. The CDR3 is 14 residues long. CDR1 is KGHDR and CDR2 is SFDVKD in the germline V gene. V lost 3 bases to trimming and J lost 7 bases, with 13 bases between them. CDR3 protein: CATSDTLTGYTQYF. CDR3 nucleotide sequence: TGTGCCACCAGTGATACGTTGACCGGATATACGCAGTATTTT.

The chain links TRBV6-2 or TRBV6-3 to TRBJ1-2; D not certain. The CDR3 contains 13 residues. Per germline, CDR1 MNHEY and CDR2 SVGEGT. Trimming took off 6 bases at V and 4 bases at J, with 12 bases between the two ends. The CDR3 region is CASRSTLPYGYTF. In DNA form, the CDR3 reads TGTGCCAGCAGATCGACACTGCCCTATGGCTACACCTTC.

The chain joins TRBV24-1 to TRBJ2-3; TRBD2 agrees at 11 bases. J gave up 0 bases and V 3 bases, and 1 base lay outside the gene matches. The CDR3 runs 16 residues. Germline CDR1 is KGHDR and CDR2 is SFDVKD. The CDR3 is CATSDPSGGSTDTQYF. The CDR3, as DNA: TGTGCCACCAGTGATCCTAGCGGGGGGAGCACAGATACGCAGTATTTT.

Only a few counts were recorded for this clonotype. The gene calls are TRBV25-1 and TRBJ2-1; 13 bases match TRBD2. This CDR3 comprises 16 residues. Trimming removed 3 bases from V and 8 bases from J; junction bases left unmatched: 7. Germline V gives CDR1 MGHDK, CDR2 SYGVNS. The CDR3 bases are TGTGCCAGCAGTGAGTCCGGGACTAGCGGGGAAGATGAGCAGTTCTTC. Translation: CASSESGTSGEDEQFF.

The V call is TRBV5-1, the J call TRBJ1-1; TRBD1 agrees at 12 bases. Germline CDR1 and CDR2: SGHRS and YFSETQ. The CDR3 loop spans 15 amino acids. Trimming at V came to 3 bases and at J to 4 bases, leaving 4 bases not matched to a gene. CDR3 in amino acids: CASSSRDRGPTEAFF. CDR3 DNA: TGCGCCAGCAGCTCCCGGGACAGGGGGCCCACTGAAGCTTTCTTT.

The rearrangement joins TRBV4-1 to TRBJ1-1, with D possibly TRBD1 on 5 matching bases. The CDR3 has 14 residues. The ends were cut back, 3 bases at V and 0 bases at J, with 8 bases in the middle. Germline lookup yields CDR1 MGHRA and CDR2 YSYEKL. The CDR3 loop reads CASSQGLMNTEAFF. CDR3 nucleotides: TGCGCCAGCAGCCAGGGACTAATGAACACTGAAGCTTTCTTT.

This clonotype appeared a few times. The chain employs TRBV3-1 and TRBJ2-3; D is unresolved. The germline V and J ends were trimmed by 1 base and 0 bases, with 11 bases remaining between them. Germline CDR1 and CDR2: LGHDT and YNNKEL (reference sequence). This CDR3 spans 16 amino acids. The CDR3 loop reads CASSQAGVLSTDTQYF. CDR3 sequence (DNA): TGTGCCAGCAGCCAAGCGGGCGTCCTCAGCACAGATACGCAGTATTTT.

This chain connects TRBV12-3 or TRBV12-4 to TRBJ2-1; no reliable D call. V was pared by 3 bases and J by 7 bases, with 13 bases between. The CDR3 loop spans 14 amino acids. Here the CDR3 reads CASSFRTFHNEQFF. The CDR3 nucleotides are TGTGCCAGCAGTTTCAGGACGTTTCATAATGAGCAGTTCTTC.

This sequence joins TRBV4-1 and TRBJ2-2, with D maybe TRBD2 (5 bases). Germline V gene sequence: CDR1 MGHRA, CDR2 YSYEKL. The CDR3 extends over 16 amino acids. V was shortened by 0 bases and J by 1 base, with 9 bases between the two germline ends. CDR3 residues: CASSQDRAVNTGELFF. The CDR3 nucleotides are TGCGCCAGCAGCCAAGATAGAGCGGTGAACACCGGGGAGCTGTTTTTT.

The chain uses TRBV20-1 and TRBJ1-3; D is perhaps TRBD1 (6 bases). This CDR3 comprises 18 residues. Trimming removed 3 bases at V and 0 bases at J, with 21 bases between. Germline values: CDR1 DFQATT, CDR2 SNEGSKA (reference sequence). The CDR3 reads CSARAIGSGAFSGNTIYF. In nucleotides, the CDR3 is TGCAGTGCTAGGGCGATAGGGTCAGGGGCTTTCTCTGGAAACACCATATATTTT.

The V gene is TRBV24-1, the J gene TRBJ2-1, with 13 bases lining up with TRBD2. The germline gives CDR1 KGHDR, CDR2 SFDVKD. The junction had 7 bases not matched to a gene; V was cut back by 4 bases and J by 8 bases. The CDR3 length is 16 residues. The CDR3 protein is CATSDSGLAGTHEQFF. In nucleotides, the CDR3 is TGTGCCACCAGTGACTCGGGACTAGCGGGAACTCATGAGCAGTTCTTC.

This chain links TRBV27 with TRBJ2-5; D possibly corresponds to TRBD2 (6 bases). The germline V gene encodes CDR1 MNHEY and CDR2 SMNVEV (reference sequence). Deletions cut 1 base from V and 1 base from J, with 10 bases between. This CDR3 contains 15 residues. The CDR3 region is CASSLLGGSQETQYF. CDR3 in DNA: TGTGCCAGCAGTTTATTGGGGGGAAGCCAAGAGACCCAGTACTTC.

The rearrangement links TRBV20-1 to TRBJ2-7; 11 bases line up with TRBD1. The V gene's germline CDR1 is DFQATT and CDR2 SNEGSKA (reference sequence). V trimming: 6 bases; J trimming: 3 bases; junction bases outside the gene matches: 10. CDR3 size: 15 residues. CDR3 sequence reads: CSAAGTGGYLYEQYF. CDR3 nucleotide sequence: TGCAGTGCCGCCGGGACAGGGGGTTACCTCTACGAGCAGTACTTC.

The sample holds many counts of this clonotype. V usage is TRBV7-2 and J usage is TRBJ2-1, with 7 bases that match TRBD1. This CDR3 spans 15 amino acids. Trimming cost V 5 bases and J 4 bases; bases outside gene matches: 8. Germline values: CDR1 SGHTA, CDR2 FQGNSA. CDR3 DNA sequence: TGTGCCAGCAGCCCCCGACAGGGTTATTACAATGAGCAGTTCTTC. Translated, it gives CASSPRQGYYNEQFF.

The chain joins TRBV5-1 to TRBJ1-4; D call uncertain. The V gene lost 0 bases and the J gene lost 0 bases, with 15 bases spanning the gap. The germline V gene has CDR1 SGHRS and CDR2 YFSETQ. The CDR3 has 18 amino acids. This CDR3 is CASSLVAPWRATNEKLFF. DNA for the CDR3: TGCGCCAGCAGCTTGGTCGCTCCCTGGAGGGCAACTAATGAAAAACTGTTTTTT.

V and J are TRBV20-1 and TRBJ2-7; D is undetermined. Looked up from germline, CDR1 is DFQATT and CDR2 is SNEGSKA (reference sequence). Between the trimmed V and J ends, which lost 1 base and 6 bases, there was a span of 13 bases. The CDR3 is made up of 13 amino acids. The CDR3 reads CSARGFPGGEQYF. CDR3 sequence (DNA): TGCAGTGCTAGAGGGTTCCCGGGCGGCGAGCAGTACTTC.

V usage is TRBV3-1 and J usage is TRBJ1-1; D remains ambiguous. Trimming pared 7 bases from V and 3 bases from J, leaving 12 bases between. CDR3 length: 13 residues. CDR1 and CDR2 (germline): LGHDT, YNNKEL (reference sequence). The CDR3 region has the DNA TGTGCCAGCACGCGACCTGGGGACACTGAAGCTTTCTTT. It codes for CASTRPGDTEAFF.

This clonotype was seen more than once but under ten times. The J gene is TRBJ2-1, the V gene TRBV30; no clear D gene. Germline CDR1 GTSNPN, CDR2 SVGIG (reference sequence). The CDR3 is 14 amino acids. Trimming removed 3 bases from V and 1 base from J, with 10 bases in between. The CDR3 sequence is CAWSWRNSYNEQFF. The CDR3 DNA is TGTGCCTGGAGCTGGCGCAATTCCTACAATGAGCAGTTCTTC. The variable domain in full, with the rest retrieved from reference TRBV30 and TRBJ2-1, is SQTIHQWPATLVQPVGSPLSLECTVEGTSNPNLYWYRQAAGRGLQLLFYSVGIGQISSEVPQNLSASRPQDRQFILSSKKLLLSDSGFYLCAWSWRNSYNEQFFGPGTRLTVL.

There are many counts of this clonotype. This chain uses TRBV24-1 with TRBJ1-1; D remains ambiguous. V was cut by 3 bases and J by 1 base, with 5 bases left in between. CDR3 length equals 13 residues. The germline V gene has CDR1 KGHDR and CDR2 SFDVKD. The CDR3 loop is CATSDVTNTEAFF. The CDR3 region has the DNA TGTGCCACCAGTGATGTGACGAACACTGAAGCTTTCTTT.